This T cell receptor beta chain appears in the sequencing data of a study of blood T cell repertoires in COVID-19. Study in general: Specimens from acute and convalescent COVID-19 originated in the United States, Italy and Spain. Sources were T cells, B-cell-depleted T cells, or PBMCs; the material itself was cDNA or gDNA.

As handled by the study authors: Amplification with reference gene primers provided the estimates of nucleated cell counts. Profiled with immunoSEQ multiplex PCR; TCRdb holds only in-frame clones, not every one. D and trimming come from the DNA, and the V and J calls and clone size come from that table. Found here are roughly 190,000 clones, about 85% of them singletons; the top ten hold 7% to 8%. Germline CDR1 is SNHLY and CDR2 is FYNNEI. The CDR3 is 12 amino acids. V gave up 7 bases and J gave up 4 bases, with 8 bases separating them. This sequence originates from a woman of 80 years or more in a cohort sampled during active or convalescent COVID-19. This chain joins TRBV2 and TRBJ1-5, with D perhaps TRBD1 (5 bases). Source material: peripheral blood. The CDR3 region has the DNA TGTGCCAGCACCCGGGGGAATCAGCCCCAGCATTTT. Residues: CASTRGNQPQHF. Based on the CDR3 plus reference TRBV2 and TRBJ1-5, the full variable domain is EPEVTQTPSHQVTQMGQEVILRCVPISNHLYFYWYRQILGQKVEFLVSFYNNEISEKSEIFDDQFSVERPDGSNFTLKIRSTKLEDSAMYFCASTRGNQPQHFGDGTRLSIL.